The text below deals with one T cell receptor (beta chain). These data are taken from a study of regulatory T cells in long-lasting Graves disease. Study details: Newly diagnosed Graves' patients had taken antithyroid drugs under 3 months.

Relying on iRepertoire HTBI primers and Arm-PCR of CDR3 regions, the team built TCR beta libraries. In the authors' workflow: Among the samples, under 70 TRBV and 13 to 15 TRBJ segments were identified. TCRdb re-derived calls from the multiplex PCR reads in MiXCR, one entry per CDR3 protein. None of the V and J calls come from the authors' own analysis; TCRdb made them. This table has 400,000 to 500,000 distinct CDR3 sequences, roughly 15% appearing once. Documented time point: newly diagnosed GD, antithyroid drugs for less than 3 months. RNA isolated from PBMCs was used to make the TCR library. With 3 bases removed from V and 1 base from J, the gap between germline ends came to 18 bases. Germline CDR1 and CDR2: LGHNA and YNFKEQ. The CDR3 spans 17 residues. These data are also associated with another study on T cells in Graves' hyperthyroidism and ophthalmopathy. That source reports: Patients were excluded for uncontrolled infection, other autoimmune disease, pregnancy or lactation.

Sequenced material: peripheral blood mononuclear cells (PBMCs), taken at new diagnosis, from a patient treated with antithyroid drugs. V and J are TRBV4-2 and TRBJ2-5; perhaps D is TRBD1 or TRBD2 (6 bases each). The clonotype originates from a woman in her 30s with Graves disease. The CDR3: CASSQEGGSGFQETQYF. CDR3 in DNA: TGTGCCAGCAGCCAGGAGGGGGGTAGCGGCTTCCAAGAGACCCAGTACTTC.